This T cell receptor (beta chain) is drawn from a study of a mutant IDH1 vaccine in newly diagnosed glioma. Study overall: Following radiotherapy alone, or alongside temozolomide cycles, vaccination was started after an interval of 4-6 weeks.

Study outcomes and limitations: Pseudoprogression looked unconnected to shifts in top peripheral T cell clonotypes.

The protocol was immunoSEQ multiplex PCR, while the TCRdb copy is restricted to in-frame clones and leaves out a portion. Of 35,000 to 55,000 clones in the sample, approximately 80% were seen once. Time point defined: week 35, safety follow-up. Doses of 300 ug of mutant IDH1 20-mer peptide were given with topical imiquimod. Eight vaccine doses were administered to patients at weeks 1, 3, 5, 7, 11, 15, 19 and 23. V shed 8 bases and J 9 bases; nucleotides not matched to a gene: 16. CDR1 and CDR2 (germline): MNHEY, SMNVEV (reference sequence). The CDR3 contains 16 residues. In this sample, this clone turned up once. As yet, its antigen is unknown.

The specimen comprised PBMCs, sampled from a glioma patient whose treatment included an IDH1 peptide vaccine. The clonotype originates from a woman aged 40 to 50 with glioma. Some clones in this sample may be carry-over from other donors' samples. The V and J genes are TRBV27 and TRBJ2-2, with 9 bases matching TRBD1. This CDR3 reads CASRRPGQGPSRELFF. The CDR3 nucleotides read TGTGCCAGCCGCCGCCCGGGACAGGGCCCCTCCCGGGAGCTGTTTTTT.